Listed below are T cell receptor beta chains from one sample, sequenced in a study of spatial heterogeneity in lung cancer. TCRdb redid the calling of the 5' RACE reads with MiXCR, one entry per CDR3 protein. Here the sample spans roughly 2,000 distinct CDR3 sequences, 8.2% being singletons. Material: lung tumor tissue, obtained at surgery. These receptors were obtained from a male donor with early-stage non-small cell lung cancer. Each CDR3 is given with its conserved first and last residue. The D gene is left open where the match is weak. Clone size appears in some rows only: once, few, many, or a class for an expanded clone.

NA,TRBJ2-3,medium-sized,TRBV7-2,TGTGCCAGCAGCTTAGCGAAAAGGAGAGATACGCAGTATTTT,CASSLAKRRDTQYF
TRBD1,TRBJ2-7,medium-sized,TRBV29-1,TGCAGCGTTGAGCGGACAGGTTTCTACGAGCAGTACTTC,CSVERTGFYEQYF
TRBD2,TRBJ2-5,medium-sized,TRBV20-1,TGCAGTGCTAGAGGCGGGACTAGCGGAAAAGAGACCCAGTACTTC,CSARGGTSGKETQYF
TRBD1,TRBJ1-4,medium-sized,TRBV20-1,TGCAGTGCTAGAGATTGGGACAGGGTGAATGAAAAACTGTTTTTT,CSARDWDRVNEKLFF
NA,TRBJ2-5,medium-sized,TRBV3-1,TGTGCCAGCAGCCAGCGAGAGACCCAGTACTTC,CASSQRETQYF
NA,TRBJ1-3,medium-sized,TRBV2,TGTGCCAGCAGCTCAGGGAGAGCAAACACCATATATTTT,CASSSGRANTIYF
TRBD2,TRBJ2-1,large,TRBV4-1,TGCGCCAGCAGCCATACTAGCGGGAGTATGAATGAGCAGTTCTTC,CASSHTSGSMNEQFF
NA,TRBJ1-2,medium-sized,TRBV30,TGTGCCTGGAGTGCCCTTAACTATGGCTACACCTTC,CAWSALNYGYTF
NA,TRBJ2-5,few,TRBV5-4,TGTGCCAGCAGCCCCGTTGGCCAAGAGACCCAGTACTTC,CASSPVGQETQYF
NA,TRBJ1-2,NA,TRBV20-1,TGCAGTGCCCGGGGGCAGGACGGTAACTATGGCTACACCTTC,CSARGQDGNYGYTF
NA,TRBJ1-2,NA,TRBV12-3/TRBV12-4,TGTGCCAGCAGCCCGGACACGCTCCCCGATGGCTACACCTTC,CASSPDTLPDGYTF
NA,TRBJ2-2,medium-sized,TRBV28,TGTGCCAGCATAACACGGAACGGGTACACCGGGGAGCTGTTTTTT,CASITRNGYTGELFF
NA,TRBJ2-1,medium-sized,TRBV27,TGTGCCAGCAGGACGGGGGCCATCAATGAGCAGTTCTTC,CASRTGAINEQFF
NA,TRBJ2-7,NA,TRBV27,TGTGCCAGCATGGGTCGGTTTAGCTCCTACGAGCAGTACTTC,CASMGRFSSYEQYF
NA,TRBJ1-5,many,TRBV25-1,TGTGCCAGCGGAACAATTAGCAATCAGCCCCAGCATTTT,CASGTISNQPQHF
NA,TRBJ1-5,medium-sized,TRBV20-1,TGCAGTGCTCGGGGCGGGGGGCTTAATCAGCCCCAGCATTTT,CSARGGGLNQPQHF
TRBD1,TRBJ1-1,medium-sized,TRBV7-8,TGTGCCAGCAGCATAAACAGGGGTATTAACACTGAAGCTTTCTTT,CASSINRGINTEAFF
TRBD2,TRBJ2-2,many,TRBV6-2/TRBV6-3,TGTGCCAGCAGTTACGCGACTAGCGGGGGATCCGGGGAGCTGTTTTTT,CASSYATSGGSGELFF
TRBD1,TRBJ2-1,many,TRBV7-2,TGTGCCAGCAGCTTAGGGAGAGGTGTATTGAGGACCGGGACAGAGACCTACAATGAGCAGTTCTTC,CASSLGRGVLRTGTETYNEQFF
NA,TRBJ2-7,medium-sized,TRBV7-2,TGTGCCAGCAGCTTATCTAGAGATTACTACGAGCAGTACTTC,CASSLSRDYYEQYF
NA,TRBJ2-7,medium-sized,TRBV28,TGTGCCAGCAGTTTAGGGGGGTCCGACGAGCAGTACTTC,CASSLGGSDEQYF
NA,TRBJ2-6,medium-sized,TRBV5-4,TGTGCCAGCAGCCCCGGCAACTCTGGGGCCAACGTCCTGATTTTC,CASSPGNSGANVLIF
NA,TRBJ2-1,medium-sized,TRBV6-1,TGTGCCAGCAGTGTGAAGACTAGAAGTGAGCAGTTCTTC,CASSVKTRSEQFF
NA,TRBJ2-7,medium-sized,TRBV2,TGTGCCAGCAGAGCTGACAGTGTGGGCGGGCAGTACTTC,CASRADSVGGQYF
TRBD1,TRBJ1-1,medium-sized,TRBV3-1,TGTGCCAGCAGCCAAAACACAGGGGCGGACACTGAAGCTTTCTTT,CASSQNTGADTEAFF
NA,TRBJ2-2,NA,TRBV23-1,TGCGCCAGCAGTCAAAACTCAACGGAGCCCGGGGAGCTGTTTTTT,CASSQNSTEPGELFF
NA,TRBJ1-3,hyperexpanded,TRBV27,TGTGCCAGCAGCCGGGGACCGGGAAACACCATATATTTT,CASSRGPGNTIYF
NA,TRBJ1-2,medium-sized,TRBV14,TGTGCCAGCAGCCTCGGGGGCTATGGCTACACCTTC,CASSLGGYGYTF
NA,TRBJ2-7,medium-sized,TRBV18,TGTGCCAGCTCACCGCAGGGGACCAGGAACGAGCAGTACTTC,CASSPQGTRNEQYF
NA,TRBJ2-1,NA,TRBV5-1,TGCGCCAGCAGCCCGACCCCGACGGCGGGTGACTACAATGAGCAGTTCTTC,CASSPTPTAGDYNEQFF
NA,TRBJ2-7,medium-sized,TRBV27,TGTGCCAGCAGCCGCGGGCGCTCCTACGAGCAGTACTTC,CASSRGRSYEQYF
TRBD2,TRBJ2-3,NA,TRBV4-1,TGCGCCAGCAGCCCCGCTAGCGGACTTAGCACAGATACGCAGTATTTT,CASSPASGLSTDTQYF
NA,TRBJ2-1,NA,TRBV2,TGTGCCAGCAGTGCTACTCGGGGGTCCTACAATGAGCAGTTCTTC,CASSATRGSYNEQFF
TRBD1,TRBJ2-3,large,TRBV12-3/TRBV12-4,TGTGCCAGCAGCGGACAGGCCCCCACAGATACGCAGTATTTT,CASSGQAPTDTQYF
NA,TRBJ1-1,few,TRBV27,TGTGCCAGCAGTTTTTTACAGGGCCACACTGAAGCTTTCTTT,CASSFLQGHTEAFF
NA,TRBJ1-1,NA,TRBV2,TGTGCCAGCAACCTGGAGGGAGGAGGCACTGAAGCTTTCTTT,CASNLEGGGTEAFF
TRBD1,TRBJ1-4,medium-sized,TRBV6-5,TGTGCCAGCAGTTACTCCGGACAGGCGGGGGGAGAAAAACTGTTTTTT,CASSYSGQAGGEKLFF
NA,TRBJ2-7,medium-sized,TRBV29-1,TGCAGCGTTGGAACGGGGCCGGTTGGGAACGAGCAGTACTTC,CSVGTGPVGNEQYF
TRBD1,TRBJ2-7,medium-sized,TRBV6-2/TRBV6-3,TGTGCCAGCAGGCGACAGGGGAACTCCTACGAGCAGTACTTC,CASRRQGNSYEQYF
NA,TRBJ2-1,medium-sized,TRBV29-1,TGCAGCGTGGGGGGGCAGAACTCCTACAATGAGCAGTTCTTC,CSVGGQNSYNEQFF
NA,TRBJ2-1,many,TRBV7-2,TGTGCCAGCAGCCTTCTCAATTACAATGAGCAGTTCTTC,CASSLLNYNEQFF
NA,TRBJ2-3,many,TRBV27,TGTGCCAGCAGTTTAGCCGGGACCAGTCTCACAGATACGCAGTATTTT,CASSLAGTSLTDTQYF
NA,TRBJ1-2,few,TRBV7-6,TGTGCCAGCAGCACAGGACATAATGGCTACACCTTC,CASSTGHNGYTF
TRBD1,TRBJ1-1,NA,TRBV30,TGTGCCTGGAGGGCCGGGACAGCGGCAGCTGAAGCTTTCTTT,CAWRAGTAAAEAFF
NA,TRBJ2-5,few,TRBV7-2,TGTGCCAGCAGCTTCGGCAGGGGTGAGACCCAGTACTTC,CASSFGRGETQYF
NA,TRBJ1-5,medium-sized,TRBV6-1,TGTGCCAGCAGTGAAGGGGTTGGGCGAGGAGGACAGCCCCAGCATTTT,CASSEGVGRGGQPQHF
NA,TRBJ2-1,medium-sized,TRBV11-3,TGTGCCAGCAGCCTTCTAGACCTTTCCTACAATGAGCAGTTCTTC,CASSLLDLSYNEQFF
TRBD2,TRBJ2-7,medium-sized,TRBV7-7,TGTGCTAGCAGCTTAGCGGGCAGGTCGTACCCCTACGAGCAGTACTTC,CASSLAGRSYPYEQYF
TRBD1,TRBJ1-1,NA,TRBV12-5,TGTGCTAGTGGTCCGAGGGGACAGGAGAACACTGAAGCTTTCTTT,CASGPRGQENTEAFF
NA,TRBJ2-7,NA,TRBV2,TGTGCCAGCAGACCAAGGTGGTTCGGGGGAATTATTTCCTACGAGCAGTACTTC,CASRPRWFGGIISYEQYF
TRBD1,TRBJ2-2,NA,TRBV6-5,TGTGCCAGCAGTTACGGGACAGCGAACACCGGGGAGCTGTTTTTT,CASSYGTANTGELFF
NA,TRBJ2-2,medium-sized,TRBV5-4,TGTGCCAGCAGCTTGGGAGGAAGCGGCACCGGGGAGCTGTTTTTT,CASSLGGSGTGELFF
NA,TRBJ1-5,few,TRBV27,TGTGCCAGCGGATTACAGGGTACCGCCAATCAGCCCCAGCATTTT,CASGLQGTANQPQHF
NA,TRBJ2-7,medium-sized,TRBV28,TGTGCCAGCAGCTTGTCCGGGGAGCAGTACTTC,CASSLSGEQYF